The 9 T cell receptor beta chains below come from one sample, sequenced in a study of T cell repertoires and leukemia-associated antigens. TCRdb ran MiXCR on the 5' RACE reads and lists one entry per CDR3 protein. The sample records over 8,500 distinct CDR3 sequences, approximately 45% being singletons. No antigen is known for these receptors. Sequencing input: CD3+ T cells sorted from blood and cultured. All receptors come from a female donor in good health.

In the case of this clonotype: A junction boundary mismatches the germline segment, possibly from a read error. The chain uses TRBV18 and TRBJ2-1; 8 bases agree with TRBD2. The CDR3 covers 15 residues. CDR1 is KGHSH and CDR2 is LQKENI in the germline V gene. CDR3 nucleotides: TGTGGCAGCTCACCACCGGGAGGGGACCACAATGAGCAGTTCTTC. This sequence encodes CGSSPPGGDHNEQFF. Filled out from reference TRBV18 and TRBJ2-1, the complete variable domain reads NAGVMQNPRHLVRRRGQEARLRCSPMKGHSHVYWYRQLPEEGLKFMVYLQKENIIDESGMPKERFSAEFPKEGPSILRIQQVVRGDSAAYFCGSSPPGGDHNEQFFGPGTRLTVL.

There are many counts of this clonotype. This chain links TRBV4-2 with TRBJ2-7; 7 bases are a match to TRBD2. Trimming cost V 4 bases and J 2 bases; bases outside gene matches: 17. The germline V gene has CDR1 LGHNA and CDR2 YNFKEQ. The CDR3 is made up of 18 amino acids. The CDR3 sequence: CASSPSGSGQGVAYEQYF. The CDR3 DNA follows: TGTGCCAGCAGCCCATCGGGTAGCGGGCAAGGGGTAGCCTACGAGCAGTACTTC.

This clonotype appeared a few times. The rearrangement joins TRBV5-1 to TRBJ1-2; D call uncertain. CDR1 is SGHRS, CDR2 YFSETQ, per germline. The length of the CDR3 is 14 residues. The V gene lost 4 bases and the J gene lost 2 bases, with 12 bases spanning the gap. The CDR3 loop reads CASSPSPGNYGYTF. CDR3 DNA sequence: TGCGCCAGCAGCCCCAGTCCTGGCAACTATGGCTACACCTTC.

This clonotype appeared a few times. The chain carries TRBV5-1 and TRBJ2-7, with 10 positions matching TRBD2. The V gene's germline CDR1 is SGHRS and CDR2 YFSETQ. Trimming took 7 bases from V and 5 from J; bases not matched to a gene: 6. The CDR3 is made up of 13 amino acids. The CDR3: CASSSGRRNEQYF. The CDR3 nucleotides are TGCGCCAGCTCTAGCGGGAGAAGGAACGAGCAGTACTTC.

The J gene is TRBJ2-5, the V gene TRBV7-9; D is ambiguous. Germline V CDR1 and CDR2: SEHNR, FQNEAQ (reference sequence). This CDR3 has 10 amino acids. V dropped 8 bases and J dropped 1 base, with 2 bases sitting between them. The CDR3 loop is CASGQETQYF. CDR3 in DNA: TGTGCCAGCGGCCAAGAGACCCAGTACTTC.

A remark on this clonotype: At one end the junction does not follow the germline gene, possibly because of a read error. The chain is built from TRBV11-2 and TRBJ2-7; the D call may be TRBD1 or TRBD2 (6 bases each). Germline CDR1 is SGHAT and CDR2 is FQNNGV. The CDR3 has 16 amino acids. The CDR3 region has the DNA TGTGTCAGCAGGGTCCTATCCGGGGGCACCGCCTACGAGCAGTACTTC. Translation gives CVSRVLSGGTAYEQYF.

This clonotype was seen more than once but under ten times. The V call is TRBV7-3, the J call TRBJ2-3, with a tentative D call TRBD2 (6 bases). Trimming stripped 6 bases from V and 0 bases from J, with 16 bases between. The CDR3 loop spans 16 amino acids. The V gene's germline CDR1 is SGHTA and CDR2 FQGTGA. CDR3 amino acids: CASSRDSRTSTDTQYF. CDR3 in DNA: TGTGCCAGCAGTCGGGACTCCAGAACGAGCACAGATACGCAGTATTTT.

This clonotype was observed at least ten times. This chain uses TRBV4-1 with TRBJ1-1; D remains ambiguous. The CDR3 sequence is 18 residues long. Trimming removed 0 bases at V and 0 bases at J, with 17 bases between. Germline V gives CDR1 MGHRA, CDR2 YSYEKL. CDR3 residues: CASSQDPKRLVVNTEAFF. In DNA form, the CDR3 reads TGCGCCAGCAGCCAAGACCCGAAGCGTCTCGTGGTGAACACTGAAGCTTTCTTT.

Many counts were recorded for this clonotype. V is TRBV11-2 and J is TRBJ2-4; 8 bases fit TRBD2. V was clipped by 0 bases and J by 4 bases; unmatched bases: 8. This CDR3 contains 17 residues. CDR1 and CDR2 (germline): SGHAT, FQNNGV. CDR3 DNA: TGTGCCAGCAGCTTAGATGGAACTAGCGGAAAAAAAAACATTCAGTACTTC. Protein: CASSLDGTSGKKNIQYF.